Listed here are 11 T cell receptor beta chains from one sample, sequenced in a study of blood T cells in healthy people across ages. With a J-beta primer mix and a sample-barcoded 5' primer, a second PCR ran about 6 to 11 cycles. TCRdb re-called the 5' RACE reads with MiXCR, one entry per CDR3 protein. The repertoire holds 850,000 to 950,000 distinct CDR3 sequences, with 25% to 30% as singletons. Sequenced material: blood. All receptors come from a woman of 80 years or more in good health.

On this clonotype itself: Compared with germline, one end of the junction differs, possibly owing to a read error. The chain combines TRBV12-3 or TRBV12-4 with TRBJ2-6; weak D call: TRBD1 (5 bases). This CDR3 comprises 19 residues. The CDR3 spells CVSSLGRGREKAGANVLTF. Here the CDR3 DNA reads TGTGTCAGCAGTTTAGGTAGGGGCAGGGAAAAGGCCGGGGCCAACGTCCTGACTTTC.

The table lists this clonotype with many counts. V and J are TRBV18 and TRBJ2-7; D perhaps matches TRBD1 (5 bases). The germline V gene encodes CDR1 KGHSH and CDR2 LQKENI. Trimming left V 3 bases short and J 4 bases short, with 13 bases between. The CDR3 length is 14 residues. The CDR3 is CASSPEQGPYEQYF. CDR3 in DNA: TGTGCCAGCTCACCCGAGCAGGGTCCGTACGAGCAGTACTTC. The full variable domain, with the rest looked up from reference TRBV18 and TRBJ2-7, is NAGVMQNPRHLVRRRGQEARLRCSPMKGHSHVYWYRQLPEEGLKFMVYLQKENIIDESGMPKERFSAEFPKEGPSILRIQQVVRGDSAAYFCASSPEQGPYEQYFGPGTRLTVT.

A remark on this clonotype: Relative to the germline gene, one junction end is altered; a read error may explain this. This sequence joins TRBV3-1 and TRBJ1-6; no firm D call. Germline V gives CDR1 LGHDT, CDR2 YNNKEL (reference sequence). The length of the CDR3 is 14 residues. CDR3 in DNA: TGTGCCAGCAGCCAAGGCTTGGGGAATTCACCCCCCCACTTT. It is translated as CASSQGLGNSPPHF.

This clonotype showed up just a few times. The genes are TRBV18 and TRBJ1-6; D remains ambiguous. This CDR3 spans 15 amino acids. Germline V gene sequence: CDR1 KGHSH, CDR2 LQKENI. V was trimmed by 0 bases and J by 7 bases, leaving 10 bases between them. The CDR3 DNA sequence: TGTGCCAGCTCACCACCTTCAGGACGAAATTCACCCCTCCACTTT. Protein: CASSPPSGRNSPLHF.

This clonotype appeared many times. This sequence joins TRBV12-3 or TRBV12-4 and TRBJ2-1, with TRBD2 identical over 9 bases. The V segment lost 4 bases and the J segment 5 bases; nucleotides outside the gene matches: 6. The CDR3 loop spans 15 amino acids. In DNA, the CDR3 is TGTGCCAGCAGTTATTCGCTAGCGGGGAACAATGAGCAGTTCTTC. Protein: CASSYSLAGNNEQFF.

In its sample, this clonotype was seen many times. V and J are TRBV12-3 or TRBV12-4 and TRBJ2-5; D not resolved. The V gene lost 8 bases and the J gene lost 4 bases, with 14 bases spanning the gap. The CDR3 covers 13 residues. CDR3 residues: CASLRSRGETQYF. The CDR3, as DNA: TGTGCCAGCTTGAGGTCCCGCGGAGAGACCCAGTACTTC.

This clonotype was seen a few times. The genes are TRBV4-2 and TRBJ1-2; D may be TRBD1 (5 bases). Germline V gene sequence: CDR1 LGHNA, CDR2 YNFKEQ. The CDR3 is made up of 15 amino acids. Between the trimmed V and J ends, which lost 1 base and 7 bases, there was a span of 16 bases. The CDR3 loop reads CASSQGDPGRGGYTF. CDR3 DNA: TGTGCCAGCAGCCAAGGGGACCCGGGGAGGGGTGGCTACACCTTC.

V usage is TRBV5-1 and J usage is TRBJ2-4; no firm D call. V gave up 1 base and J gave up 6 bases, with 8 bases separating them. This CDR3 is 13 amino acids long. The germline V gene encodes CDR1 SGHRS and CDR2 YFSETQ. This CDR3 reads CASSLIKGNIQYF. The CDR3 bases are TGCGCCAGCAGCTTGATCAAGGGAAACATTCAGTACTTC.

This chain connects TRBV21-1 to TRBJ1-1; whether TRBD1, the table's D call, matches the DNA was not checked. TRBV21-1 has pseudogene status. This CDR3 comprises 17 residues. The CDR3 coding sequence is TGTGCCAGCAGCGGAGGACACCCGAACGTGATAAGCACTGAAGCTTTCTTT. The encoded protein is CASSGGHPNVISTEAFF.

Comment on this clonotype: An end of the junction differs from the germline gene, which may be a read error. This rearrangement joins TRBV14 to TRBJ1-4; D gene ambiguous. The germline gives CDR1 SGHDN, CDR2 FVKESK. CDR3 length: 14 amino acids. CDR3 in amino acids: CASSQARGCEKPFF. DNA for the CDR3: TGTGCCAGCAGCCAAGCCAGAGGATGTGAAAAACCGTTTTTT. Together with reference TRBV14 and TRBJ1-4, the CDR3 gives the full variable domain: EAGVTQFPSHSVIEKGQTVTLRCDPISGHDNLYWYRRVMGKEIKFLLHFVKESKQDESGMPNNRFLAERTGGTYSTLKVQPAELEDSGVYFCASSQARGCEKPFFGSGTQLSVL.

Details on this clonotype: A much larger clone lies one base from this, so it may be a read error. CDR3 DNA: TGTGCCAGCAAGCGAGGGGGGGGCGCGTCCCTCGAGCAGTACTTC. Translated: CASKRGGGASLEQYF. The rearrangement joins TRBV28 to TRBJ2-7, with D maybe TRBD2 (7 bases). V lost 7 bases and J lost 6, with 22 bases in between. The germline gives CDR1 MDHEN, CDR2 SYDVKM. The CDR3 spans 15 residues. The whole variable domain, filled in from reference TRBV28 and TRBJ2-7, reads DVKVTQSSRYLVKRTGEKVFLECVQDMDHENMFWYRQDPGLGLRLIYFSYDVKMKEKGDIPEGYSVSREKKERFSLILESASTNQTSMYLCASKRGGGASLEQYFGPGTRLTVT.